The clone carrying this TCR beta chain was recorded once. What it recognizes is unknown. Oncomine TCR Beta short-read sequencing was applied to DNA from cultured CD4+ T cells. TCRdb recomputed calls from the PCR reads with MiXCR, one row per CDR3 protein. This table has about 20,000 distinct CDR3 sequences, 38% appearing once. These data belong to a study of vaccination and CD4 T cells after COVID-19. General observations from the study: It was found that, in convalescent patients, 304 of 307 vaccine-specific clones were spike mono-reactive.

Treatment here: roughly 10-day PBMC culture with coronavirus spike peptide pools or control peptides (ViraFEST assay). At both days 3 and 7, half the medium was replaced with fresh IL-2 medium. Source: CD4+ T cells from blood, cultured in vitro, taken before SARS-CoV-2 vaccination. This TCR was sampled from a human donor who received a COVID-19 vaccine.

CDR3 in amino acids: CASSPQSQSKVLSTDTQYF. CDR3 in DNA: TGTGCCAGCAGTCCCCAGTCCCAGTCAAAGGTCCTTAGCACAGATACGCAGTATTTT. The chain links TRBV7-8 to TRBJ2-3, with unresolved D. The length of the CDR3 is 19 residues. Trimming shortened V by 6 bases and J by 0 bases, and 25 bases separated the two germline ends. Germline lookup yields CDR1 SGHVS and CDR2 FQNEAQ.